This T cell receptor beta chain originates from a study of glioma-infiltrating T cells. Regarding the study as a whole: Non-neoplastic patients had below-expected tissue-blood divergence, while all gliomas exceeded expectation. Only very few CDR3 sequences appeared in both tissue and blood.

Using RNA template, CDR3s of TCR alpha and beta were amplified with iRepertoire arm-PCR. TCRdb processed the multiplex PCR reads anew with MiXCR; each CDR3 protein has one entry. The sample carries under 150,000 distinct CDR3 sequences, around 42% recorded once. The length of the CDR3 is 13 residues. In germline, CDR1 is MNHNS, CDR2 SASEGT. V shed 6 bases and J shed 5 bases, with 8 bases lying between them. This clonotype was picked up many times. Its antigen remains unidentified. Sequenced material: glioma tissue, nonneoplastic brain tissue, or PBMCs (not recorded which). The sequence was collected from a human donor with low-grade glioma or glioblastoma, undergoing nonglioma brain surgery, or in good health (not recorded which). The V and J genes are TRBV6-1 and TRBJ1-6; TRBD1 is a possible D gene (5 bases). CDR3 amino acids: CASRQADNSPLHF. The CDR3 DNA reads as TGTGCCAGCAGACAGGCTGATAATTCACCCCTCCACTTT.